In this sample, the clone carrying this T cell receptor beta chain turned up once. These data come from a study of blood T cell repertoires in COVID-19. Study in general: Spain, Italy and the United States supplied samples that represented acute and convalescent COVID-19. T cells, B-cell-depleted T cells, or PBMCs provided the cDNA or gDNA that served as material.

The data were produced by immunoSEQ multiplex PCR, yet TCRdb's version contains in-frame clones alone and is incomplete. The data contain under 200,000 clones, about 90% of them seen just once; the ten biggest clones take up 20% to 25%. The CDR3 is made up of 14 amino acids. Deletions cut 3 bases from V and 11 bases from J, with 17 bases between. Germline assignment: CDR1 SGDLS and CDR2 YYNGEE. This TCR derives from a man in his 60s with active or convalescent COVID-19. V and J are TRBV9 and TRBJ1-4; no firm D call. The sample was peripheral blood. The CDR3 protein is CASSARGQERKLFF. As DNA, the CDR3 is TGTGCCAGCAGCGCACGAGGCCAAGAGCGGAAACTGTTTTTT.